Below, one T cell receptor beta chain is given with its context. Its specificity is unknown. With V trimmed by 5 bases and J by 4 bases, 5 bases remained unmatched. Germline V gene sequence: CDR1 SGHKS, CDR2 YYEKEE (reference sequence). This CDR3 comprises 14 residues. Vbeta (60) and Jbeta (13) primers were used in the PCR. Original processing notes: In a later analysis, of around 85 million unique beta chains, some 10 million appeared in at least two donors. Sequencing was performed with immunoSEQ multiplex PCR; in TCRdb, only in-frame clones are kept and a portion is missing. That table supplies the V and J calls and clone size; D and trimming were determined from the DNA. Found here are hundreds of thousands of clones, 82% of them singletons; the top ten hold around 6%. This specimen belongs to a study of cytomegalovirus exposure and HLA in healthy donors. Study-wide results and limits: Using the classifier, cytomegalovirus status was reportedly diagnosed with high specificity and sensitivity.

The sample consisted of PBMCs. V and J are TRBV5-5 and TRBJ2-3; 9 bases fit TRBD1. The clonotype originates from a middle-aged man in good health and CMV-seropositive. The DNA of the CDR3 is TGTGCCAGCAGGGAACAGGGGGCGGCAGATACGCAGTATTTT. It codes for CASREQGAADTQYF.